This TCR beta chain appears in the sequencing data of a study of identical twins. General study findings and limits: Among beta out-of-frame sequences, excess sharing between twins appeared weaker. Zero-insertion analyses could be partly confounded by invariant MAIT and iNKT cells.

In the case of this clonotype: The antigen remains unidentified. The germline gene is not matched at one end of the junction; a read error may be the cause.

Template switching, a step in the protocol, added a universal primer site, and cDNA carried unique molecular identifiers. From the 5' RACE reads, TCRdb called clonotypes with MiXCR, one entry per CDR3 protein. The table records approximately 470,000 distinct CDR3 sequences, approximately 14% of them present only once. Germline loops: CDR1 MDHEN, CDR2 SYDVKM. The CDR3 spans 14 residues. The same specimen was also included in a second study, on yellow fever vaccine responses in identical twins.

The sequence derives from a young woman in good health. V is TRBV28 and J is TRBJ1-5; a possible D gene is TRBD1 (5 bases). Sequenced material: CD4+ T cells sorted from blood. The DNA for the CDR3 is TGTTCCAGCATCGCGGGTAGGGGTAATCAGCCCCAGCATTTT. This encodes CSSIAGRGNQPQHF. The full variable domain, in which reference TRBV28 and TRBJ1-5 provide the parts outside the CDR3, is DVKVTQSSRYLVKRTGEKVFLECVQDMDHENMFWYRQDPGLGLRLIYFSYDVKMKEKGDIPEGYSVSREKKERFSLILESASTNQTSMYLCSSIAGRGNQPQHFGDGTRLSIL.